Below are 11 T cell receptor beta chains sequenced from a single sample in a study of blood T cell repertoires in COVID-19. Data came from immunoSEQ multiplex PCR; TCRdb stores just in-frame clones and leaves some out. The data contain approximately 270,000 clones, 70% to 90% of them singletons. The sample comprised PBMCs or T cells enriched from blood (not recorded which). These receptors came from a woman aged 30 to 39 who had recovered from COVID-19.

V is TRBV28 and J is TRBJ1-1; 7 bases are shared with TRBD1. The germline V gene encodes CDR1 MDHEN and CDR2 SYDVKM. Germline trimming cut 8 bases from V and 4 bases from J; bases unmatched to any gene: 4. The CDR3 has 12 amino acids. CDR3 sequence reads: CASGGGVTEAFF. The CDR3, as DNA: TGTGCCAGCGGAGGGGGCGTCACTGAAGCTTTCTTT.

The V call is TRBV9, the J call TRBJ1-6; possibly TRBD1 for D (6 bases). The V end lost 0 bases, the J end lost 7 bases, and 17 bases lay between the germline ends. CDR3 length equals 17 residues. CDR1 SGDLS and CDR2 YYNGEE come from the germline V gene. The DNA for the CDR3 is TGTGCCAGCAGCGTAGGCAGTATCGGGCAGGGGAATTCACCCCTCCACTTT. Its translation: CASSVGSIGQGNSPLHF.

The rearrangement uses TRBV28 and TRBJ1-4; TRBD1 matches 7 bases. Germline loops: CDR1 MDHEN, CDR2 SYDVKM. The CDR3 loop spans 15 amino acids. J lost 4 bases, V lost 5 bases, and 7 bases had no gene match. CDR3 coding DNA: TGTGCCAGCAGTCTGAACTCAGGGGGTAATGAAAAACTGTTTTTT. Its protein is CASSLNSGGNEKLFF.

V and J are TRBV13 and TRBJ2-7, with 11 bases identical to TRBD1. CDR3 length equals 14 residues. The germline CDR1 and CDR2 sequences are PRHDT and FYEKMQ (reference sequence). The V gene end was trimmed by 5 bases and the J gene end by 6 bases; junction bases not matched to a gene: 6. For the CDR3, the DNA is TGTGCCAGCAGCAACCGGGACAGGGGGGCCGAGCAGTACTTC. Translated: CASSNRDRGAEQYF.

This clone has just one count. J is TRBJ1-5 and V is TRBV6-5, with no clear D. The V gene's germline CDR1 is MNHEY and CDR2 SVGAGI. CDR3 length equals 15 residues. V lost 10 bases to trimming and J lost 4 bases, with 20 bases between them. The DNA of the CDR3 is TGTGCCACCGCTCTTTCACAGAGCTCTAATCAGCCCCAGCATTTT. It translates to CATALSQSSNQPQHF.

This clone was counted a single time. The CDR3 region has the DNA TGTGCCAGCAGCATGACAGGGGGCAATGAGCAGTTCTTC. Protein: CASSMTGGNEQFF. The rearrangement joins TRBV5-4 to TRBJ2-1; 9 nucleotides line up with TRBD1. The CDR3 totals 13 residues. V gave up 4 bases and J gave up 6 bases; unmatched junction bases: 2. Looked up from germline, CDR1 is SGHNT and CDR2 is YYREEE (reference sequence). Full variable domain (missing parts from reference TRBV5-4 and TRBJ2-1): ETGVTQSPTHLIKTRGQQVTLRCSSQSGHNTVSWYQQALGQGPQFIFQYYREEENGRGNFPPRFSGLQFPNYSSELNVNALELDDSALYLCASSMTGGNEQFFGPGTRLTVL.

The chain joins TRBV6-5 to TRBJ1-5; TRBD1 is a possible D gene (6 bases). With 6 bases removed from V and 3 bases from J, the gap between germline ends came to 12 bases. The CDR3 is 14 amino acids. Germline loops: CDR1 MNHEY, CDR2 SVGAGI. The CDR3 is CASSRRQDNQPQHF. As DNA, the CDR3 is TGTGCCAGCAGCCGTCGACAGGACAATCAGCCCCAGCATTTT.

The CDR3 reads CASSATGNQPQHF. The DNA of the CDR3 is TGTGCCAGCAGCGCGACAGGGAATCAGCCCCAGCATTTT. This chain uses TRBV7-8 with TRBJ1-5; 7 nucleotides line up with TRBD1. The junction had 2 bases not matched to a gene; V was cut back by 5 bases and J by 4 bases. In germline, CDR1 is SGHVS, CDR2 FQNEAQ. CDR3 length equals 13 residues.

The V and J genes are TRBV13 and TRBJ2-7, with 11 bases aligning to TRBD2. The CDR3 runs 14 residues. The junction had 5 bases not matched to a gene; V was cut back by 6 bases and J by 4 bases. Per the germline V gene, CDR1 is PRHDT and CDR2 is FYEKMQ (reference sequence). For the CDR3, the DNA is TGTGCCAGCAGTCGTAGCGGGAGGGTGTACGAGCAGTACTTC. Translating it yields CASSRSGRVYEQYF.

The chain uses TRBV7-9 and TRBJ2-7, with TRBD1 matching over 7 bases. The CDR3 has 14 amino acids. V was clipped by 5 bases and J by 0 bases; unmatched bases: 4. Germline V CDR1 and CDR2: SEHNR, FQNEAQ (reference sequence). CDR3 DNA sequence: TGTGCCAGCAGCGAACAGGGGAACTCCTACGAGCAGTACTTC. Its protein product is CASSEQGNSYEQYF.

This clone was counted between two and nine times. The chain employs TRBV19 and TRBJ1-5; 10 positions match TRBD1. The CDR3 consists of 15 residues. CDR1 LNHDA and CDR2 SQIVND come from the germline V gene (reference sequence). With V trimmed by 4 bases and J by 4 bases, 4 bases remained unmatched. The CDR3 is CASSTGTGANQPQHF. CDR3 sequence (DNA): TGTGCCAGTAGTACCGGGACAGGGGCGAATCAGCCCCAGCATTTT.